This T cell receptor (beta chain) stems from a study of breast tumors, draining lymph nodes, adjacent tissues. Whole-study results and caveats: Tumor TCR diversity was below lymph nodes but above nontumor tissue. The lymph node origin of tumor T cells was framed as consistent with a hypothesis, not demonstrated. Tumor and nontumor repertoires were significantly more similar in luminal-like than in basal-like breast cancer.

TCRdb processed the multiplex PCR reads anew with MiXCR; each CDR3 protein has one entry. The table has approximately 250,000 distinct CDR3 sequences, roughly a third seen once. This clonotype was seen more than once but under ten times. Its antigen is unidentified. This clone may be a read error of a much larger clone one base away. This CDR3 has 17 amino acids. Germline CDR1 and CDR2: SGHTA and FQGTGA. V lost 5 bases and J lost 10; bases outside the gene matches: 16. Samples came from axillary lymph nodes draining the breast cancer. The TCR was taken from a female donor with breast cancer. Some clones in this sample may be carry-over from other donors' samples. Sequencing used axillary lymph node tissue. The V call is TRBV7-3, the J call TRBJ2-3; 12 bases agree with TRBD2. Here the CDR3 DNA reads TGTGCCAGCAGCCCCCGGCTAGCGGGGGGGCAAGGGGATCCGCAGTATTTT. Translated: CASSPRLAGGQGDPQYF.